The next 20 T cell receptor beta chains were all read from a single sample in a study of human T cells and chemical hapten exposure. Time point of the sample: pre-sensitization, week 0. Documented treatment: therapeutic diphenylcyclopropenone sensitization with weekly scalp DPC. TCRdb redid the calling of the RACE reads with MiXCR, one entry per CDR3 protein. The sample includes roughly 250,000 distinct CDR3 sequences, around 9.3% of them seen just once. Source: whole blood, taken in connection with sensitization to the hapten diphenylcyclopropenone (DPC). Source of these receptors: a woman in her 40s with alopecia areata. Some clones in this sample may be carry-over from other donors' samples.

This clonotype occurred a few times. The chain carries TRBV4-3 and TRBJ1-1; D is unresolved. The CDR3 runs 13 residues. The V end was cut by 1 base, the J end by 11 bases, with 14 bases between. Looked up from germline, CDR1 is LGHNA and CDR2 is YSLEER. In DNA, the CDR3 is TGCGCCAGCAGCCAAGCCAGATCCGTCGAGGCTTTCTTT. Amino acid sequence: CASSQARSVEAFF.

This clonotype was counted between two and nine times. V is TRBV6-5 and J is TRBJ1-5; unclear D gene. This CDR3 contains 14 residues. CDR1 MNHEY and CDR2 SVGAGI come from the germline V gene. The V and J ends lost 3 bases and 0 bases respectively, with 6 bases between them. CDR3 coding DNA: TGTGCCAGCAGTTATGTCGATAGCAATCAGCCCCAGCATTTT. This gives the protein CASSYVDSNQPQHF.

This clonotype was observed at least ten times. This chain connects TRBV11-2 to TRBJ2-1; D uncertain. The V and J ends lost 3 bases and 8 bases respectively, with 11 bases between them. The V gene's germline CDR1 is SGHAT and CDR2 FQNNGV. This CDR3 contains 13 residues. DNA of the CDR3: TGTGCCAGCAGCTTTTGGTCTGGCGATGAGCAGTTCTTC. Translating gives CASSFWSGDEQFF. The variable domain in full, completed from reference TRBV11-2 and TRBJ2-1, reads EAGVAQSPRYKIIEKRQSVAFWCNPISGHATLYWYQQILGQGPKLLIQFQNNGVVDDSQLPKDRFSAERLKGVDSTLKIQPAKLEDSAVYLCASSFWSGDEQFFGPGTRLTVL.

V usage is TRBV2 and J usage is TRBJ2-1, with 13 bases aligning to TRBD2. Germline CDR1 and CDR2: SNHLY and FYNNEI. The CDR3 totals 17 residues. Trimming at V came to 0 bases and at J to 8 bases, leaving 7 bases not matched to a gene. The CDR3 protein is CASSEALLLAGGYEQFF. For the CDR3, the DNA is TGTGCCAGCAGTGAAGCGCTTCTACTAGCGGGAGGGTATGAGCAGTTCTTC.

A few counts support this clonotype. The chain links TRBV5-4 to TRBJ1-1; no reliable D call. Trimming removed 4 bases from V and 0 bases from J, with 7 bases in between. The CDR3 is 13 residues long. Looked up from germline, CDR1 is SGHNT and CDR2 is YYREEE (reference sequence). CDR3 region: CASSPNLNTEAFF. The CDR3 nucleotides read TGTGCCAGCAGCCCCAACCTGAACACTGAAGCTTTCTTT.

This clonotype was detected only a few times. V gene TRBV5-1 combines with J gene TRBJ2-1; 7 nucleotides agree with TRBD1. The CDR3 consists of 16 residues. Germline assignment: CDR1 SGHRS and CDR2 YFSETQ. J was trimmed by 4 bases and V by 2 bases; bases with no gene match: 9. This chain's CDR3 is CASSLPGTATYNEQFF. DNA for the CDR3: TGCGCCAGCAGCTTACCCGGGACAGCGACTTACAATGAGCAGTTCTTC.

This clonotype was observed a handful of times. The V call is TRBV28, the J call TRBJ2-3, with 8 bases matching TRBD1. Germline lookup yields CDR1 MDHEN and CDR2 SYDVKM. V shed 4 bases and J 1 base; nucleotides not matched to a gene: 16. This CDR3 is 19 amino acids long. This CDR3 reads CASSSGQGEAGFRTDTQYF. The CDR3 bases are TGTGCCAGCAGTTCCGGACAGGGTGAGGCGGGGTTTCGCACAGATACGCAGTATTTT.

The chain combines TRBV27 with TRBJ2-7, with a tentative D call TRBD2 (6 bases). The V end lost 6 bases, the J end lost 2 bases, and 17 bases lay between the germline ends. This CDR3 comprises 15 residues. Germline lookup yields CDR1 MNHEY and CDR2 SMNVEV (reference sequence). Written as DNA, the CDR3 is TGTGCCAGCAGCTCGGGGCTAGCGTATGCCTACGAGCAGTACTTC. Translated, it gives CASSSGLAYAYEQYF.

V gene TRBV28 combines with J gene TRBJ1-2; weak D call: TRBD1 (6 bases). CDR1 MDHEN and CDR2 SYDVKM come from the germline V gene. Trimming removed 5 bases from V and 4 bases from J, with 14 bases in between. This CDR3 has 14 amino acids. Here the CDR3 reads CASSSVTGPYGYTF. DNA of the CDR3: TGTGCCAGCAGTAGCGTCACAGGGCCCTATGGCTACACCTTC.

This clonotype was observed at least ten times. The CDR3 DNA reads TGTGCCAGCAGGGAGAACACAGATACGCAGTATTTT. It specifies CASRENTDTQYF. The chain is built from TRBV2 and TRBJ2-3, with D hard to call. CDR1 and CDR2 from the germline V gene are SNHLY and FYNNEI. V shed 6 bases and J shed 2 bases, with 6 bases lying between them. The CDR3 length is 12 residues. Full variable domain (outside the CDR3, taken from reference TRBV2 and TRBJ2-3): EPEVTQTPSHQVTQMGQEVILRCVPISNHLYFYWYRQILGQKVEFLVSFYNNEISEKSEIFDDQFSVERPDGSNFTLKIRSTKLEDSAMYFCASRENTDTQYFGPGTRLTVL.

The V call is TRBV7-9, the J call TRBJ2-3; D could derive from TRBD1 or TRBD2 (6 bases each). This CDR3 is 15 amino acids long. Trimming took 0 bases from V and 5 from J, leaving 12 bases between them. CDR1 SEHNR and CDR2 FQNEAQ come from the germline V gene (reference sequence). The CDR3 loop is CASSLAIGGEDTQYF. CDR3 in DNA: TGTGCCAGCAGCTTAGCGATCGGGGGCGAAGATACGCAGTATTTT.

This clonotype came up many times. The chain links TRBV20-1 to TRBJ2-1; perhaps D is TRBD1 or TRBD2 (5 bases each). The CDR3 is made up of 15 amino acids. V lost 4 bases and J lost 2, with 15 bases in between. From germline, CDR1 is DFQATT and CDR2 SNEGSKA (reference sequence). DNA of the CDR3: TGCAGTGCTATTCCTAGTCGGGGCGCCTACAATGAGCAGTTCTTC. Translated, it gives CSAIPSRGAYNEQFF.

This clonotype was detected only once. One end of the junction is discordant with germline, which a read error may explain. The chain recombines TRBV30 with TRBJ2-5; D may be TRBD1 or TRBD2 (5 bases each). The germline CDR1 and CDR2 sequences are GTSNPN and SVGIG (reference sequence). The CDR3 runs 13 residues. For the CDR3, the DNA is TGTGTCTGGAGCCCCCGCTGGGGGGAGACCCAGTACTTC. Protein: CVWSPRWGETQYF.

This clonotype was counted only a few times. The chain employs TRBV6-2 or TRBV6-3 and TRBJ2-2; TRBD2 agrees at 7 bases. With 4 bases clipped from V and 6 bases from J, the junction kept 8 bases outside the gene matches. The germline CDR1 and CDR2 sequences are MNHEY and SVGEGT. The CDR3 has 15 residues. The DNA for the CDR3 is TGTGCCAGCAGTTTCGGGGGGATCCTCCCCGGGGAGCTGTTTTTT. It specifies CASSFGGILPGELFF.

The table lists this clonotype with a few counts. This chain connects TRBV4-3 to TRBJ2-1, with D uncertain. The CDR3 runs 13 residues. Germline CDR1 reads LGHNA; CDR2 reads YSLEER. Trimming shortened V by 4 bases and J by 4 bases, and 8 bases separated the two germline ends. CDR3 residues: CASSPETYNEQFF. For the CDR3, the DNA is TGCGCCAGCAGCCCCGAAACGTACAATGAGCAGTTCTTC.

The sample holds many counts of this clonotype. The CDR3 nucleotides read TGTGCCAGCAGGCCGAGCAGGGGAATGAACACTGAAGCTTTCTTT. The encoded protein is CASRPSRGMNTEAFF. J is TRBJ1-1 and V is TRBV7-8; TRBD1 might be the D (6 bases). The CDR3 totals 15 residues. Germline loops: CDR1 SGHVS, CDR2 FQNEAQ. V was pared by 6 bases and J by 0 bases, with 14 bases between.

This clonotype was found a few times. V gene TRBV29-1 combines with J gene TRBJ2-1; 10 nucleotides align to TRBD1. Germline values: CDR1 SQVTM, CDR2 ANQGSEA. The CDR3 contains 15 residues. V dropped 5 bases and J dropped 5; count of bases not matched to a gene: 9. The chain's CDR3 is CSVLTRQGANNEQFF. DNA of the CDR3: TGCAGCGTTCTAACCCGACAGGGGGCAAACAATGAGCAGTTCTTC.

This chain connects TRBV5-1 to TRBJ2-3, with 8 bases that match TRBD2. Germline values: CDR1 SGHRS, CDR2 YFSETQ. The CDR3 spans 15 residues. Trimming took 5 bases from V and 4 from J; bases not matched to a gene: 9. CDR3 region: CASRLPTGGADTQYF. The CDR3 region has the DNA TGCGCCAGCAGACTTCCAACGGGAGGGGCAGATACGCAGTATTTT.

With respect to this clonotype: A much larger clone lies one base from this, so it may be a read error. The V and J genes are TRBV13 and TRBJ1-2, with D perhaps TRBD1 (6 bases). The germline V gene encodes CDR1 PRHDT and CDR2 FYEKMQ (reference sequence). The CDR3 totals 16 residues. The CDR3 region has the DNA TGTGTCAGCAGCTTAGGAAGGGGCAGGGGTGGCTATGGCTACACCTTC. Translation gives CVSSLGRGRGGYGYTF. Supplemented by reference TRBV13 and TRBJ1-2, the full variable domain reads AAGVIQSPRHLIKEKRETATLKCYPIPRHDTVYWYQQGPGQDPQFLISFYEKMQSDKGSIPDRFSAQQFSDYHSELNMSSLELGDSALYFCVSSLGRGRGGYGYTFGSGTRLTVV.

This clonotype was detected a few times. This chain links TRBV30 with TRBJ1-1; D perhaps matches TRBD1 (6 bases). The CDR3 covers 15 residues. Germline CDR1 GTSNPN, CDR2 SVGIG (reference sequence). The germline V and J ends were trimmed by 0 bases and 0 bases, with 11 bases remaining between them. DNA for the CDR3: TGTGCCTGGAGTGTATCTGGGGGCTTGAACACTGAAGCTTTCTTT. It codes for CAWSVSGGLNTEAFF.